A single sample gave rise to the 2 T cell receptor beta chains below, sequenced in a study of blood T cell repertoires in COVID-19 (TCRdb year 2020). The library relied on the immunoSEQ multiplex PCR assay. As stored in TCRdb, this immuneACCESS dataset retains in-frame rearrangements with V and J assigned. A fraction of the clones does not appear; measured against another copy, unresolved V genes explain less than half of the discrepancy, and the remainder lacks a known reason. The sample records tens of thousands of clones, approximately 90% of which are singletons. The ten largest clones represent about 2.5% of the sample. What was sequenced was peripheral blood. The receptors derive from a human donor with active COVID-19. The donor label of this sample is uncertain.

The chain links TRBV2 to TRBJ2-2; D is unresolved. Per the germline V gene, CDR1 is SNHLY and CDR2 is FYNNEI. The V end lost 4 bases, the J end lost 3 bases, and 12 bases lay between the germline ends. The CDR3 loop spans 15 amino acids. The CDR3 region has the DNA TGTGCCAGCAGTGTAGAAAATGTGGACACCGGGGAGCTGTTTTTT. It specifies CASSVENVDTGELFF.

This clone was seen a single time. The V gene is TRBV7-3, the J gene TRBJ2-1, with D unclear. In germline, CDR1 is SGHTA, CDR2 FQGTGA. Trimming took off 0 bases at V and 6 bases at J, with 3 bases between the two ends. This CDR3 spans 12 amino acids. As DNA, the CDR3 is TGTGCCAGCAGCTTAACCGGCAATGAGCAGTTCTTC. Translated: CASSLTGNEQFF. The whole variable domain, remainder taken from reference TRBV7-3 and TRBJ2-1, is GAGVSQTPSNKVTEKGKYVELRCDPISGHTALYWYRQSLGQGPEFLIYFQGTGAADDSGLPNDRFFAVRPEGSVSTLKIQRTERGDSAVYLCASSLTGNEQFFGPGTRLTVL.